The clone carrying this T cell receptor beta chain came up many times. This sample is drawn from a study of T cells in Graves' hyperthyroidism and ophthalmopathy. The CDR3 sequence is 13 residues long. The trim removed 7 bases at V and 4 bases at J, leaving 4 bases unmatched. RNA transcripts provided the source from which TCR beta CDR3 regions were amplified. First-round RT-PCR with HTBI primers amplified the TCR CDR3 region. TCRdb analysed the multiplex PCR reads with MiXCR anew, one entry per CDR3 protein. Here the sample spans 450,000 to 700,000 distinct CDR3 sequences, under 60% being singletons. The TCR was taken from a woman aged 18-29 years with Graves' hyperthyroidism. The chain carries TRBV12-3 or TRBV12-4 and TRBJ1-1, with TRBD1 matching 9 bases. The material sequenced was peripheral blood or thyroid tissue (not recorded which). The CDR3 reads CASNGQGSTEAFF. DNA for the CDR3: TGTGCCAGCAATGGACAGGGGAGCACTGAAGCTTTCTTT.